This entry lists 14 T cell receptor beta chains sequenced from one sample in a study of blood T cells in healthy people across ages. Then a second PCR, running about 7 to 11 cycles, was carried out with a sample-barcoded 5' primer and a J-beta primer mix. In TCRdb, the 5' RACE reads were re-called with MiXCR into one record per CDR3 protein. In the table there are around 1,700,000 distinct CDR3 sequences, approximately 30% of which are singletons. Sequencing was performed on blood. The source of these receptors is a young woman in good health.

The chain is built from TRBV28 and TRBJ1-1, with a weak D call TRBD1 (6 bases). The V end lost 10 bases, the J end lost 4 bases, and 13 bases lay between the germline ends. Germline V CDR1 and CDR2: MDHEN, SYDVKM. The CDR3 sequence is 12 residues long. The CDR3 DNA sequence: TGTGCCACCACAGGGTATGCCACTGAAGCTTTCTTT. Amino acid sequence: CATTGYATEAFF.

This clonotype was counted at least ten times. The gene calls are TRBV7-2 and TRBJ2-4; D remains ambiguous. CDR1 SGHTA and CDR2 FQGNSA come from the germline V gene. V lost 8 bases and J 6 bases, leaving 14 bases between the germline ends. This CDR3 has 13 residues. This chain's CDR3 is CASCNPWGNIQYF. The DNA for the CDR3 is TGTGCCAGCTGTAATCCTTGGGGAAACATTCAGTACTTC.

This clonotype has only a few counts. The chain recombines TRBV20-1 with TRBJ2-7, with 9 nucleotides matching TRBD2. After removal of 0 bases from V and 5 bases from J, the junction contained 14 bases not matched to a gene. The CDR3 length is 17 residues. Looked up from germline, CDR1 is DFQATT and CDR2 is SNEGSKA (reference sequence). In DNA, the CDR3 is TGCAGTGCTAGAGATCTGATAGCGGGAGTAGGGACGAACGAGCAGTACTTC. Its protein product is CSARDLIAGVGTNEQYF.

The genes are TRBV20-1 and TRBJ2-6; D might be TRBD1 (5 bases). This CDR3 spans 17 amino acids. V lost 1 base to trimming and J lost 1 base, with 14 bases between them. In germline, CDR1 is DFQATT, CDR2 SNEGSKA (reference sequence). CDR3 DNA: TGCAGTGCTAGAGTGGGGCCAGCCACTTCTGGGGCCAACGTCCTGACTTTC. It codes for CSARVGPATSGANVLTF.

With regard to this clonotype: A read error is possible here, since a much larger clone lies one base away. The chain employs TRBV10-3 and TRBJ2-7; 8 bases align to TRBD1. The ends lost 2 bases at V and 5 bases at J; junction bases unmatched: 8. CDR3 length: 15 amino acids. In germline, CDR1 is ENHRY, CDR2 SYGVKD. Here the CDR3 reads CAISELGQGYDEQYF. CDR3 nucleotide sequence: TGTGCCATCAGTGAGCTCGGACAGGGATACGACGAGCAGTACTTC.

The V and J genes are TRBV7-3 and TRBJ2-3; D might be TRBD1 (6 bases). V was clipped by 0 bases and J by 0 bases, with 10 bases between them. This CDR3 has 16 amino acids. Germline assignment: CDR1 SGHTA and CDR2 FQGTGA. The CDR3 protein is CASSLTPDSSTDTQYF. The CDR3 DNA follows: TGTGCCAGCAGCTTAACGCCGGACAGTAGCACAGATACGCAGTATTTT.

The table lists this clonotype with a few counts. The germline gene is not matched at one end of the junction; a read error may be the cause. The V and J genes are TRBV27 and TRBJ1-5; the D is unclear. Germline lookup yields CDR1 MNHEY and CDR2 SMNVEV (reference sequence). The CDR3 runs to 18 residues. CDR3 residues: CAGSLRLAGGGLDQPQHF. CDR3 in DNA: TGTGCCGGCAGTTTGAGGCTGGCGGGTGGAGGGTTGGATCAGCCCCAGCATTTT.

The V and J genes are TRBV20-1 and TRBJ2-7; 10 bases are a match to TRBD2. V gave up 6 bases and J gave up 1 base; unmatched junction bases: 6. The CDR3 contains 14 residues. Germline values: CDR1 DFQATT, CDR2 SNEGSKA (reference sequence). The CDR3 nucleotides are TGCAGTGCACCCCCTAGCGGGAGTTCCTACGAGCAGTACTTC. It specifies CSAPPSGSSYEQYF.

This clonotype showed up just a few times. V gene TRBV5-1 combines with J gene TRBJ2-7; 9 bases line up with TRBD1. Trimming took 7 bases from V and 3 from J; bases not matched to a gene: 11. Germline V gene sequence: CDR1 SGHRS, CDR2 YFSETQ. CDR3 length equals 15 residues. The CDR3 reads CASSNLPGQGYEQYF. CDR3 bases: TGCGCCAGCTCGAACCTACCGGGACAGGGCTACGAGCAGTACTTC.

This clonotype was found many times. The chain employs TRBV6-5 and TRBJ2-7, with TRBD1 matching 7 bases. CDR1 and CDR2 (germline): MNHEY, SVGAGI. CDR3 length: 15 amino acids. The ends lost 4 bases at V and 4 bases at J; junction bases unmatched: 10. The DNA for the CDR3 is TGTGCCAGCAGTTCCACGGACAGGTTACGGTACGAGCAGTACTTC. It specifies CASSSTDRLRYEQYF.

V and J are TRBV25-1 and TRBJ1-1; D gene unclear. The CDR3 is 13 amino acids. Per germline, CDR1 MGHDK and CDR2 SYGVNS. The CDR3 DNA follows: TGTGCTCTCATGGGTACCATGAACACTGAAGCTTTCTTT. Its protein product is CALMGTMNTEAFF.

Details on this clonotype: It may be a read error: a sequence one base away is much more abundant. The chain recombines TRBV11-2 with TRBJ2-1, with D hard to call. The germline V gene encodes CDR1 SGHAT and CDR2 FQNNGV. The CDR3 runs to 13 residues. The ends were cut back, 0 bases at V and 8 bases at J, with 8 bases in the middle. As DNA, the CDR3 is TGTGCCAGCAGCTTAGATCATCGGTATGAGCAGTTCTTC. This encodes CASSLDHRYEQFF. The whole variable domain, remainder taken from reference TRBV11-2 and TRBJ2-1, is EAGVAQSPRYKIIEKRQSVAFWCNPISGHATLYWYQQILGQGPKLLIQFQNNGVVDDSQLPKDRFSAERLKGVDSTLKIQPAKLEDSAVYLCASSLDHRYEQFFGPGTRLTVL.

This clonotype was observed a handful of times. The chain links TRBV14 to TRBJ2-7, with D maybe TRBD2 (6 bases). This CDR3 has 14 amino acids. The germline CDR1 and CDR2 sequences are SGHDN and FVKESK. V dropped 4 bases and J dropped 6 bases, with 16 bases sitting between them. CDR3 sequence: CASSRSPASVEQYF. Here the CDR3 DNA reads TGTGCCAGCAGCCGTTCCCCTGCTAGCGTCGAGCAGTACTTC.

Many counts were recorded for this clonotype. CDR3 bases: TGTGCCAGCTCGGAAGTGCTAGGCGAGCAGTACTTC. Protein product: CASSEVLGEQYF. J is TRBJ2-7 and V is TRBV6-6; D unresolved. The germline V gene encodes CDR1 MNHNY and CDR2 SVGAGI (reference sequence). Trimming removed 8 bases from V and 6 bases from J, with 14 bases in between. This CDR3 region has 12 residues.